A selection of T cell receptor beta chains follows, all from one sample in a study of T cells in Graves' hyperthyroidism and ophthalmopathy. Using its own MiXCR run on the multiplex PCR reads, TCRdb lists one record per CDR3 protein. The sample records about 540,000 distinct CDR3 sequences, about 45% being singletons. Source material: peripheral blood or thyroid tissue (not recorded which). Every receptor here comes from a young woman with Graves' hyperthyroidism. CDR3s include the opening cysteine and the closing phenylalanine or tryptophan. A D gene is named only where the DNA matches it firmly. The size of a clone is reported for some rows only, either as once, few or many, or as a class for expanded clones.

abundance: -
j_gene: TRBJ1-1
v_gene: TRBV2
d_gene: TRBD1
CDR3nt: TGTGCCAGTAGTGGACAGGGGGGCACTGAAGCTTTCTTT
CDR3aa: CASSGQGGTEAFF

abundance: few
j_gene: TRBJ2-7
v_gene: TRBV12-5
d_gene: -
CDR3nt: TGTGCTAGTGGTCCGGCGGCCCAGGGTCAAGGGCATTACGAGCAGTACTTC
CDR3aa: CASGPAAQGQGHYEQYF

abundance: many
j_gene: TRBJ2-2
v_gene: TRBV24-1
d_gene: TRBD2
CDR3nt: TGTGCCACCAGTGACCGCTGGACTAGCGTAACCGGGGAGCTGTTTTTT
CDR3aa: CATSDRWTSVTGELFF

abundance: -
j_gene: TRBJ1-2
v_gene: TRBV7-9
d_gene: -
CDR3nt: TGTGCCAGCAACGGGGGGGGCAGAGCTCTCTATGGCTACACCTTC
CDR3aa: CASNGGGRALYGYTF

abundance: -
j_gene: TRBJ1-5
v_gene: TRBV4-1
d_gene: -
CDR3nt: TGCGCCGGCAGGCTGGACAGAGATCAGCCCCAGCATTTT
CDR3aa: CAGRLDRDQPQHF

abundance: -
j_gene: TRBJ2-2
v_gene: TRBV12-1
d_gene: -
CDR3nt: TGTGCCAGCAGCTTTGGACTAGCGGGAGGTTCGAACACCGGGGAGCTGTTTTTT
CDR3aa: CASSFGLAGGSNTGELFF

abundance: -
j_gene: TRBJ2-2
v_gene: TRBV7-2
d_gene: -
CDR3nt: TGTGCCAGCAGCTTAGCGGTAGCGTCCGGGGAGCTGTTTTTT
CDR3aa: CASSLAVASGELFF

abundance: -
j_gene: TRBJ2-5
v_gene: TRBV29-1
d_gene: -
CDR3nt: TGCCGCGCTGAAGGCCTCAAGATGGAGACCCAGTACTTC
CDR3aa: CRAEGLKMETQYF

abundance: once
j_gene: TRBJ1-4
v_gene: TRBV7-9
d_gene: TRBD1
CDR3nt: TGTGCCAGCAGCTATGGGACAGATGAAAAACTGTTTTTT
CDR3aa: CASSYGTDEKLFF

abundance: many
j_gene: TRBJ2-7
v_gene: TRBV28
d_gene: -
CDR3nt: TGTGCCAGCACCGGCGGATACGAGCAGTACTTC
CDR3aa: CASTGGYEQYF

abundance: -
j_gene: TRBJ2-7
v_gene: TRBV5-1
d_gene: TRBD1
CDR3nt: TGCGCCAGCAGCTTGGGCGGGACAGGCCCCTACGAGCAGTACTTC
CDR3aa: CASSLGGTGPYEQYF

abundance: -
j_gene: TRBJ2-5
v_gene: TRBV7-4
d_gene: -
CDR3nt: TGTGCCAGCAGCCAGTCTGCAGGCCGAGAGGCCCAGTACTTC
CDR3aa: CASSQSAGREAQYF

abundance: many
j_gene: TRBJ2-7
v_gene: TRBV5-1
d_gene: -
CDR3nt: TGCGCCAGCAGCACAGCCGGGACGATCTACGAGCAGTACTTC
CDR3aa: CASSTAGTIYEQYF

abundance: many
j_gene: TRBJ2-5
v_gene: TRBV3-1
d_gene: -
CDR3nt: TGTGCCAGCAGCCAAGTCCGAGAGACCCAGTACTTC
CDR3aa: CASSQVRETQYF

abundance: -
j_gene: TRBJ1-5
v_gene: TRBV6-2/TRBV6-3
d_gene: -
CDR3nt: TGTGCCAGCAAACGGGGGAAGGTGGCCGCCTTTCAGCCCCAGCATTTT
CDR3aa: CASKRGKVAAFQPQHF

abundance: -
j_gene: TRBJ2-3
v_gene: TRBV5-1
d_gene: -
CDR3nt: TGCGCCAGCAGCTTGTATGGAACTAGCACAGATACGCAGTATTTT
CDR3aa: CASSLYGTSTDTQYF

abundance: -
j_gene: TRBJ1-1
v_gene: TRBV14
d_gene: -
CDR3nt: TGTGCCGGCAGCCATGGCCCGAACACTGAAGCTTTCTTT
CDR3aa: CAGSHGPNTEAFF

abundance: -
j_gene: TRBJ2-7
v_gene: TRBV20-1
d_gene: TRBD2
CDR3nt: TGCAGTGCTAGTCCCGGGACTAGGGCCTACGAGCAGTACTTC
CDR3aa: CSASPGTRAYEQYF

abundance: many
j_gene: TRBJ1-2
v_gene: TRBV9
d_gene: -
CDR3nt: TGTGCCAGCAGCGTTCGCAACTATGGCTACACCTTC
CDR3aa: CASSVRNYGYTF

abundance: -
j_gene: TRBJ2-2
v_gene: TRBV5-5
d_gene: -
CDR3nt: TGTGCCAGTAGTTCCCTAGGGATCGGGGAGCTGTTTTTT
CDR3aa: CASSSLGIGELFF

abundance: -
j_gene: TRBJ2-1
v_gene: TRBV7-9
d_gene: TRBD2
CDR3nt: TGTGCCAGCAGTCGGACTAGCGGGAGGGCCCACAATGAGCAGTTCTTC
CDR3aa: CASSRTSGRAHNEQFF

abundance: many
j_gene: TRBJ2-3
v_gene: TRBV2
d_gene: TRBD2
CDR3nt: TGTGCCAGCAGTCCCGGACTAGCGGGAAGAACAGATACGCAGTATTTT
CDR3aa: CASSPGLAGRTDTQYF

abundance: few
j_gene: TRBJ1-2
v_gene: TRBV29-1
d_gene: -
CDR3nt: TGCAGCGTTGAAAGAGGACGGGGGGGCAACTATGGCTACACCTTC
CDR3aa: CSVERGRGGNYGYTF

abundance: many
j_gene: TRBJ1-1
v_gene: TRBV5-8
d_gene: -
CDR3nt: TGTGCCAGCAGCATTGGAATGGGGGCTGAAGCTTTCTTT
CDR3aa: CASSIGMGAEAFF

abundance: many
j_gene: TRBJ2-5
v_gene: TRBV30
d_gene: -
CDR3nt: TGTGCCTGGAGACCGGGACAGTTAGCGGGTGAGACCCAGTACTTC
CDR3aa: CAWRPGQLAGETQYF

abundance: -
j_gene: TRBJ1-1
v_gene: TRBV29-1
d_gene: TRBD1
CDR3nt: TGCAGCGTTGAAGAACACCCCGGGACAGGGAACACTGAAGCTTTCTTT
CDR3aa: CSVEEHPGTGNTEAFF

abundance: many
j_gene: TRBJ1-2
v_gene: TRBV15
d_gene: -
CDR3nt: TGTGCCACCAGCAGAGATTATAGGAGCTACACCTTC
CDR3aa: CATSRDYRSYTF

abundance: -
j_gene: TRBJ1-1
v_gene: TRBV6-5
d_gene: TRBD1
CDR3nt: TGTGCCAGCAGTTACTTAGGGGGCAGTGAAGCTTTCTTT
CDR3aa: CASSYLGGSEAFF

abundance: many
j_gene: TRBJ2-6
v_gene: TRBV10-3
d_gene: TRBD1
CDR3nt: TGTGCCGCCCAGGGGACAGGAATAACCTCTGGGGCCAACGTCCTGACTTTC
CDR3aa: CAAQGTGITSGANVLTF

abundance: once
j_gene: TRBJ1-2
v_gene: TRBV20-1
d_gene: TRBD1
CDR3nt: TGCAGTGCTCTAGTCCCCAGACAGGGTGTTGCCTATGGCTACACCTTC
CDR3aa: CSALVPRQGVAYGYTF

abundance: many
j_gene: TRBJ2-2
v_gene: TRBV7-2
d_gene: -
CDR3nt: TGTGCCAGCAGCAAAGGAGGTTTTGTGGCCGGGGAGCTGTTTTTT
CDR3aa: CASSKGGFVAGELFF

abundance: -
j_gene: TRBJ1-1
v_gene: TRBV4-3
d_gene: -
CDR3nt: TGCGCCAGCAGCCAAGGCTACAGGTTCGACACTGAAGCTTTCTTT
CDR3aa: CASSQGYRFDTEAFF

abundance: few
j_gene: TRBJ2-7
v_gene: TRBV6-5
d_gene: -
CDR3nt: TGTGCCAGCAGTTACTCGATTTTTGCAACAGGCTACGAGCAGTACTTC
CDR3aa: CASSYSIFATGYEQYF

abundance: many
j_gene: TRBJ2-2
v_gene: TRBV2
d_gene: TRBD2
CDR3nt: TGTGCCAGCAGTTACGTTAGCGGGAGGGGCACCGGGGAGCTGTTTTTT
CDR3aa: CASSYVSGRGTGELFF

abundance: -
j_gene: TRBJ2-3
v_gene: TRBV7-9
d_gene: TRBD2
CDR3nt: TGTGCCAGCAGCGATAGCGGGAGTACAGATACGCAGTATTTT
CDR3aa: CASSDSGSTDTQYF

abundance: -
j_gene: TRBJ2-6
v_gene: TRBV13
d_gene: -
CDR3nt: TGTGCCAGCGGGGGAGAGGCCAACGTCCTGACTTTC
CDR3aa: CASGGEANVLTF

abundance: few
j_gene: TRBJ1-3
v_gene: TRBV7-2
d_gene: -
CDR3nt: TGTGCCAGCAGCCCTCGGTGGCAACCCTACTCTGGAAACACCATATATTTT
CDR3aa: CASSPRWQPYSGNTIYF

abundance: many
j_gene: TRBJ1-1
v_gene: TRBV12-3/TRBV12-4
d_gene: -
CDR3nt: TGTGCCAGCAGTTTGGTCGCTGAAGCTTTCTTT
CDR3aa: CASSLVAEAFF

abundance: many
j_gene: TRBJ1-5
v_gene: TRBV20-1
d_gene: -
CDR3nt: TGCAGTGTCGGCAGGACTAATCAGCCCCAGCATTTT
CDR3aa: CSVGRTNQPQHF

abundance: -
j_gene: TRBJ2-5
v_gene: TRBV29-1
d_gene: TRBD1
CDR3nt: TGCAGCGTCGAAGACAGGGAGGAGACCCAGTACTTC
CDR3aa: CSVEDREETQYF

abundance: -
j_gene: TRBJ2-5
v_gene: TRBV2
d_gene: TRBD2
CDR3nt: TGTGCCAGCAGCCAAGGTAGCGGGAGGTCGGGGGAGCAGTACTTC
CDR3aa: CASSQGSGRSGEQYF

abundance: -
j_gene: TRBJ2-7
v_gene: TRBV29-1
d_gene: -
CDR3nt: TGCAGCGTAGGCGGCAGATTCTACGAGCAGTACTTC
CDR3aa: CSVGGRFYEQYF

abundance: many
j_gene: TRBJ2-7
v_gene: TRBV6-6
d_gene: TRBD1
CDR3nt: TGTGCCAGCAGTTACCCCTCTTCCGGGACAGGGTTGAACGAGCAGTACTTC
CDR3aa: CASSYPSSGTGLNEQYF

abundance: once
j_gene: TRBJ1-5
v_gene: TRBV20-1
d_gene: TRBD1
CDR3nt: TGCAGTGCTAGAGAAACAGGGGGCGGTGAGACCCAGCATTTT
CDR3aa: CSARETGGGETQHF

abundance: -
j_gene: TRBJ2-2
v_gene: TRBV6-5
d_gene: TRBD1
CDR3nt: TGTGCCAGCAGAGCGGGACAGGGGCCCGGACTGTACACCGGGGAGCTGTTTTTT
CDR3aa: CASRAGQGPGLYTGELFF

abundance: -
j_gene: TRBJ2-7
v_gene: TRBV5-1
d_gene: -
CDR3nt: TGCGCCAGCAGTGTCACAGAGTCCCTAGCTGGGTACGAGCAGTACTTC
CDR3aa: CASSVTESLAGYEQYF

abundance: many
j_gene: TRBJ1-2
v_gene: TRBV10-3
d_gene: -
CDR3nt: TGTGCCATCAGTGATCGTTGGACAGCTAACTATGGCTACACCTTC
CDR3aa: CAISDRWTANYGYTF

abundance: many
j_gene: TRBJ2-5
v_gene: TRBV11-2
d_gene: TRBD1
CDR3nt: TGTGCCAGCAGCTCTCCCAGGGGGCGCGGGGAGACCCAGTACTTC
CDR3aa: CASSSPRGRGETQYF

abundance: once
j_gene: TRBJ2-7
v_gene: TRBV15
d_gene: TRBD2
CDR3nt: TGTGCCGCCAGCAGCTTACTAGCGGGGCTCTACGAGCAGTACTTC
CDR3aa: CAASSLLAGLYEQYF

abundance: -
j_gene: TRBJ1-2
v_gene: TRBV9
d_gene: -
CDR3nt: TGTGCCAGCAGCCAAGAGACAGGCCTTCAGTATGGCTACACCTTC
CDR3aa: CASSQETGLQYGYTF

abundance: few
j_gene: TRBJ2-5
v_gene: TRBV29-1
d_gene: -
CDR3nt: TGCAGCGTTGGAGGGCAGAGCCAAGAGACCCAGTACTTC
CDR3aa: CSVGGQSQETQYF

abundance: many
j_gene: TRBJ1-5
v_gene: TRBV10-3
d_gene: -
CDR3nt: TGTGCCATCAGTGACCCAAGGGGGGGATATAGCAATCAGCCCCAGCATTTT
CDR3aa: CAISDPRGGYSNQPQHF

abundance: -
j_gene: TRBJ1-3
v_gene: TRBV20-1
d_gene: TRBD1
CDR3nt: TGCAGTGCCGGGGGGACAGGAACCACCATATATTTT
CDR3aa: CSAGGTGTTIYF

abundance: many
j_gene: TRBJ1-4
v_gene: TRBV11-2
d_gene: TRBD1
CDR3nt: TGTGCCAGCAGCTTAGATCGAGGGGGCACTCGGTTTTTT
CDR3aa: CASSLDRGGTRFF

abundance: few
j_gene: TRBJ2-6
v_gene: TRBV13
d_gene: TRBD1
CDR3nt: TGTGCCAGCTCACCGGCTGGGACAGGACTATCTGGGGCCAACGTCCTGACTTTC
CDR3aa: CASSPAGTGLSGANVLTF